This passage covers 21 T cell receptor beta chains from one sample sequenced in a study of control samples from healthy donors and cancer patients. Data came from immunoSEQ multiplex PCR; TCRdb stores just in-frame clones and leaves some out. The sample includes approximately 87,000 clones, 86% of them seen just once. What was sequenced was blood. Every receptor here comes from a woman aged 50 to 60 in good health.

Here the CDR3 DNA reads TGTGCCAGCAGGGGACGTACCGGGGAGCTGTTTTTT. Its translation: CASRGRTGELFF. The chain recombines TRBV6-6 with TRBJ2-2, with D possibly being TRBD1 or TRBD2 (5 bases each). Trimming removed 6 bases at V and 5 bases at J, with 7 bases between. The germline gives CDR1 MNHNY, CDR2 SVGAGI (reference sequence). The CDR3 spans 12 residues.

A few counts support this clone. The chain recombines TRBV18 with TRBJ1-1, with 7 bases that match TRBD1. CDR3 length equals 14 residues. Looked up from germline, CDR1 is KGHSH and CDR2 is LQKENI. V was pared by 6 bases and J by 6 bases, with 10 bases of the junction left unmatched. The CDR3 loop is CASSRDRKVAEAFF. The CDR3 bases are TGTGCCAGCTCCCGGGACAGAAAGGTGGCTGAAGCTTTCTTT.

V gene TRBV7-9 combines with J gene TRBJ1-2; 9 nucleotides agree with TRBD1. Unmatched junction bases numbered 7, after V lost 5 bases and J lost 6 bases. Looked up from germline, CDR1 is SEHNR and CDR2 is FQNEAQ (reference sequence). The CDR3 runs 14 residues. In DNA, the CDR3 is TGTGCCAGCAGCCCGCGGACAGGGGTCGATGGCTACACCTTC. It specifies CASSPRTGVDGYTF.

V usage is TRBV19 and J usage is TRBJ1-3, with D perhaps TRBD1 (6 bases). The V gene lost 7 bases and the J gene lost 5 bases, with 21 bases spanning the gap. From germline, CDR1 is LNHDA and CDR2 SQIVND (reference sequence). The CDR3 runs 16 residues. CDR3 protein: CASNSNTGTRRNTIYF. Written as DNA, the CDR3 is TGTGCCAGTAATTCAAATACAGGGACACGGCGAAACACCATATATTTT.

The V and J genes are TRBV10-3 and TRBJ1-3; a weak D match, TRBD1 (6 bases). Germline V CDR1 and CDR2: ENHRY, SYGVKD. The CDR3 consists of 10 residues. V gave up 11 bases and J gave up 7 bases, with 9 bases separating them. CDR3 in amino acids: CAAGANTIYF. In DNA, the CDR3 is TGTGCCGCGGGGGCGAACACCATATATTTT.

The V gene is TRBV29-1, the J gene TRBJ1-2, with a possible D match to TRBD1 (5 bases). Between the trimmed V and J ends, which lost 7 bases and 4 bases, there was a span of 13 bases. CDR3 length: 12 amino acids. Germline CDR1 is SQVTM and CDR2 is ANQGSEA. This CDR3 reads CSALEGSYGYTF. The CDR3 bases are TGCAGCGCCCTCGAGGGGAGCTATGGCTACACCTTC.

CDR3 amino acids: CASSVAQASNQPQHF. CDR3 coding DNA: TGTGCCAGCAGTGTTGCCCAGGCTAGCAATCAGCCCCAGCATTTT. This sequence joins TRBV2 and TRBJ1-5; no clear D. The CDR3 contains 15 residues. Germline CDR1 reads SNHLY; CDR2 reads FYNNEI. V lost 4 bases, J lost 0 bases, and 10 bases lay in between.

The CDR3 bases are TGTGCCAGCAGTGGACCCGGACAGGGGGCGCAAGAGCAGTACTTC. This sequence encodes CASSGPGQGAQEQYF. The chain links TRBV2 to TRBJ2-7, with 11 nucleotides matching TRBD1. The V segment lost 4 bases and the J segment 7 bases; nucleotides outside the gene matches: 9. The CDR3 is 15 amino acids. Germline-derived CDR1 and CDR2 are SNHLY and FYNNEI.

The chain recombines TRBV19 with TRBJ2-7, with 7 bases aligning to TRBD1. The CDR3 spans 12 residues. From germline, CDR1 is LNHDA and CDR2 SQIVND (reference sequence). V dropped 4 bases and J dropped 6; count of bases not matched to a gene: 3. This CDR3 reads CASSTTGVEQYF. CDR3 nucleotide sequence: TGTGCCAGTAGTACCACAGGGGTCGAGCAGTACTTC.

This chain links TRBV28 with TRBJ2-7; 9 bases are shared with TRBD1. From germline, CDR1 is MDHEN and CDR2 SYDVKM. The J segment lost 7 bases and the V segment lost 2 bases, leaving 9 bases of the junction unmatched. CDR3 length: 15 amino acids. CDR3 sequence (DNA): TGTGCCAGCAGTTTAGGTGGGACAGGGCATTCGGAGCAGTACTTC. Amino acids: CASSLGGTGHSEQYF.

The chain links TRBV12-3 or TRBV12-4 to TRBJ2-7; D ambiguous. Trimming shortened V by 1 base and J by 8 bases, and 9 bases separated the two germline ends. The CDR3 extends over 12 amino acids. In DNA, the CDR3 is TGTGCCAGCAGTTTAGGAGCTTCGAAGCAGTACTTC. It codes for CASSLGASKQYF.

The chain has TRBV7-9 and TRBJ1-2; 7 bases agree with TRBD1. CDR1 and CDR2 (germline): SEHNR, FQNEAQ (reference sequence). The ends lost 1 base at V and 8 bases at J; junction bases unmatched: 7. There are 14 residues in the CDR3. CDR3 DNA sequence: TGTGCCAGCAGCTTAGGACAGGGTATCGGCGGCTACACCTTC. Amino acid sequence: CASSLGQGIGGYTF. Full variable domain (missing parts from reference TRBV7-9 and TRBJ1-2): DTGVSQNPRHKITKRGQNVTFRCDPISEHNRLYWYRQTLGQGPEFLTYFQNEAQLEKSRLLSDRFSAERPKGSFSTLEIQRTEQGDSAMYLCASSLGQGIGGYTFGSGTRLTVV.

The genes are TRBV6-8 and TRBJ2-7, with a tentative D call TRBD2 (6 bases). The V gene lost 0 bases and the J gene lost 2 bases, with 11 bases spanning the gap. The CDR3 consists of 15 residues. Per germline, CDR1 MNHGY and CDR2 SAAAGT. In DNA, the CDR3 is TGTGCCAGCAGTTACTCGATAGTAGCGGCCTACGAGCAGTACTTC. The encoded protein is CASSYSIVAAYEQYF.

A single count supports this clone. The chain uses TRBV7-9 and TRBJ1-1; 8 bases align to TRBD1. Germline CDR1 SEHNR, CDR2 FQNEAQ (reference sequence). V dropped 1 base and J dropped 1; count of bases not matched to a gene: 5. The CDR3 length is 16 residues. The CDR3 is CASSLERTGPNTEAFF. CDR3 DNA sequence: TGTGCCAGCAGCTTAGAGCGGACAGGGCCGAACACTGAAGCTTTCTTT.

The CDR3: CASSQDRVGNEKLFF. The CDR3 DNA follows: TGCGCCAGCAGCCAAGACAGGGTGGGCAATGAAAAACTGTTTTTT. This chain joins TRBV4-3 and TRBJ1-4, with a weak D call TRBD1 (5 bases). Germline assignment: CDR1 LGHNA and CDR2 YSLEER. Deletions cut 0 bases from V and 5 bases from J, with 10 bases between. The CDR3 spans 15 residues.

V is TRBV6-6 and J is TRBJ2-7, with 7 bases identical to TRBD1. The ends lost 6 bases at V and 0 bases at J; junction bases unmatched: 8. The germline V gene encodes CDR1 MNHNY and CDR2 SVGAGI (reference sequence). The CDR3 has 15 residues. DNA for the CDR3: TGTGCCAGCAGAAAAGGACAGGTGCCCTCCTACGAGCAGTACTTC. Its translation is CASRKGQVPSYEQYF.

This clone was counted a single time. The rearrangement links TRBV29-1 to TRBJ1-2, with D possibly matching TRBD1 (6 bases). Trimming shortened V by 4 bases and J by 2 bases, and 8 bases separated the two germline ends. CDR1 SQVTM and CDR2 ANQGSEA come from the germline V gene. The CDR3 is 12 residues long. For the CDR3, the DNA is TGCAGCGTTGGGACAGTCAACTATGGCTACACCTTC. It translates to CSVGTVNYGYTF.

The chain uses TRBV19 and TRBJ1-5; D is perhaps TRBD1 (5 bases). This CDR3 is 15 amino acids long. V gave up 5 bases and J gave up 7 bases, with 18 bases separating them. Germline V CDR1 and CDR2: LNHDA, SQIVND (reference sequence). The DNA of the CDR3 is TGTGCCAGTAGTCCTACAGACAGCTCAGGGCAGCCCCAGCATTTT. It encodes CASSPTDSSGQPQHF.

V gene TRBV5-5 combines with J gene TRBJ2-1; TRBD1 matches 7 bases. Germline CDR1 and CDR2: SGHKS and YYEKEE (reference sequence). This CDR3 is built from 14 residues. Trimming took 10 bases from V and 5 from J; bases not matched to a gene: 12. The CDR3 is CASRDRQLDNEQFF. The CDR3, as DNA: TGTGCCTCCCGGGACAGACAATTGGACAATGAGCAGTTCTTC. Using reference TRBV5-5 and TRBJ2-1 for the parts outside the CDR3, the full variable domain is DAGVTQSPTHLIKTRGQQVTLRCSPISGHKSVSWYQQVLGQGPQFIFQYYEKEERGRGNFPDRFSARQFPNYSSELNVNALLLGDSALYLCASRDRQLDNEQFFGPGTRLTVL.

The rearrangement uses TRBV7-2 and TRBJ2-5; D not resolved. Germline CDR1 is SGHTA and CDR2 is FQGNSA. The CDR3 length is 13 residues. V was trimmed by 0 bases and J by 3 bases, leaving 5 bases between them. DNA for the CDR3: TGTGCCAGCAGCTTAGCTTGGGAAGAGACCCAGTACTTC. Translation gives CASSLAWEETQYF.

The chain is built from TRBV6-1 and TRBJ1-6; 9 bases are a match to TRBD1. V trimming: 4 bases; J trimming: 4 bases; junction bases outside the gene matches: 5. The germline CDR1 and CDR2 sequences are MNHNS and SASEGT. The CDR3 covers 16 residues. DNA for the CDR3: TGTGCCAGCAGTGCGGGACAGGGCGGATATAATTCACCCCTCCACTTT. Its protein is CASSAGQGGYNSPLHF.